This entry concerns a single T cell receptor beta chain. Its antigen remains unidentified. This record comes from a study of human thymus T cells. The data were produced by immunoSEQ multiplex PCR, yet TCRdb's version contains in-frame clones alone and is incomplete. The repertoire consists of under 95,000 clones, with 95% occurring once and the leading ten covering under 0.04%. Trimming removed 0 bases at V and 0 bases at J, with 12 bases between. The CDR3 covers 17 residues. CDR1 is LGHNA and CDR2 is YSLEER in the germline V gene. The thymus was resected at corrective cardiac surgery. Healthy Finnish infants undergoing corrective surgery for congenital heart defects provided the donor material. Study results and caveats: The related literature has documented a marked overlap of thymic repertoires among unrelated individuals. Repertoires sampled from thymus and blood appeared biased in V and J gene usage.

Sequencing was performed on thymus tissue. This TCR was recovered from a girl under two years old with a congenital heart defect but otherwise immunologically healthy. This chain connects TRBV4-3 to TRBJ2-4, with D tentatively TRBD1 or TRBD2 (5 bases each). The CDR3 is CASSQDRGGLAKNIQYF. The CDR3 nucleotides are TGCGCCAGCAGCCAAGATAGGGGCGGACTAGCCAAAAACATTCAGTACTTC.